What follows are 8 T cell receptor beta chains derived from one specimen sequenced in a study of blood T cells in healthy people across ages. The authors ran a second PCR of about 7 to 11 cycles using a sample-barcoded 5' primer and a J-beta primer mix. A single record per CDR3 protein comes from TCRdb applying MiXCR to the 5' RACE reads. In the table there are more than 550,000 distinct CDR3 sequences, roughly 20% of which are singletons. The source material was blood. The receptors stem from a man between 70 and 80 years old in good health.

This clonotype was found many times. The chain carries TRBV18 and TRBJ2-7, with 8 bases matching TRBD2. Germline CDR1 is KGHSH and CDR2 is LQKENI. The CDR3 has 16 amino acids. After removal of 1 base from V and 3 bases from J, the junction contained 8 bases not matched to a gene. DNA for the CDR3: TGTGCCAGCTCACCACTCTGGGGACTAGAAAACTACGAGCAGTACTTC. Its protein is CASSPLWGLENYEQYF.

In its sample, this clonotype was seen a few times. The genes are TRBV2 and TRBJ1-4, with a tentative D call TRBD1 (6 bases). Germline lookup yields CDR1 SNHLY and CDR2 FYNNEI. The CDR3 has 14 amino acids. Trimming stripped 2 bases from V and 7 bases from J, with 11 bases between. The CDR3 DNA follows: TGTGCCAGCAGTGAACAGGGGCAGAGTGAAAAACTGTTTTTT. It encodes CASSEQGQSEKLFF.

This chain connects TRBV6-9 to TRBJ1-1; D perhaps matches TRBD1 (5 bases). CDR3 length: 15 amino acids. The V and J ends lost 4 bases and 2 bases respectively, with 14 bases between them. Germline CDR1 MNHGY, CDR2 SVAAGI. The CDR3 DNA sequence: TGTGCCAGCAGTTCCTTCAGGGAGGTCAACACTGAAGCTTTCTTT. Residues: CASSSFREVNTEAFF.

CDR3 sequence: CSANPGTSNTGELFF. As DNA, the CDR3 is TGCAGTGCTAACCCCGGGACTAGCAACACCGGGGAGCTGTTTTTT. The chain combines TRBV20-1 with TRBJ2-2, with TRBD2 identical over 9 bases. V was clipped by 4 bases and J by 2 bases; unmatched bases: 5. From germline, CDR1 is DFQATT and CDR2 SNEGSKA (reference sequence). This CDR3 contains 15 residues.

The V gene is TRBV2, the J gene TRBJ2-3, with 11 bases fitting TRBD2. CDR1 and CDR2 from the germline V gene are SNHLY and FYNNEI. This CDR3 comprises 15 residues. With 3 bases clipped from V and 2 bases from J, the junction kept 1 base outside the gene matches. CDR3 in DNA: TGTGCCAGCAGTGATAGCGGGGGGGCCACAGATACGCAGTATTTT. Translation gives CASSDSGGATDTQYF.

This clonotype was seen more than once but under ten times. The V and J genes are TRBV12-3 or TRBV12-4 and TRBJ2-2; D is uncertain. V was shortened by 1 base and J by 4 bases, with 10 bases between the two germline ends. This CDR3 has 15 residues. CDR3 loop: CASSLGVSGTGELFF. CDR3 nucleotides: TGTGCCAGCAGTTTAGGGGTGTCGGGCACCGGGGAGCTGTTTTTT.

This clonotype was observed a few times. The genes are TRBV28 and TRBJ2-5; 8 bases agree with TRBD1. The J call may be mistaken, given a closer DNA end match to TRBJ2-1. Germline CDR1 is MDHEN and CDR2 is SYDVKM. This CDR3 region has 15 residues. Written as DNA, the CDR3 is TGTGCCAGCAGTTTATTAAGGACAGGGAACAATGAGCAGTTCTTC. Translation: CASSLLRTGNNEQFF.

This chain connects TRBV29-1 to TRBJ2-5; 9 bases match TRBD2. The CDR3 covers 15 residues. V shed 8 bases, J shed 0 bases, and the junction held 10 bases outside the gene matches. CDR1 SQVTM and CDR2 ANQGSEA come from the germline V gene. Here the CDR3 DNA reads TGCAGCCTGGTGGTAGCGGGGGATAACCAAGAGACCCAGTACTTC. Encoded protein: CSLVVAGDNQETQYF.